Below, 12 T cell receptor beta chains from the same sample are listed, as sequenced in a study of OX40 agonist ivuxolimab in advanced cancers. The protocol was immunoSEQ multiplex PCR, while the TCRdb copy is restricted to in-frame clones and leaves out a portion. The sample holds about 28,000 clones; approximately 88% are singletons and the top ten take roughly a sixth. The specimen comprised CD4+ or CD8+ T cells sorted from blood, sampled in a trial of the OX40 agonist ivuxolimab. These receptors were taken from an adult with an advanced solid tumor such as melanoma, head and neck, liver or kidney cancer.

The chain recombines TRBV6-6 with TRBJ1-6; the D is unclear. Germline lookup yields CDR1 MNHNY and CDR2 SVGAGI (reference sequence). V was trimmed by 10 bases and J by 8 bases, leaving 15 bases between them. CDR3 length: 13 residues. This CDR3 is CAIQGSSDSPLHF. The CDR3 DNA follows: TGTGCCATTCAAGGGAGTTCAGATTCACCCCTCCACTTT.

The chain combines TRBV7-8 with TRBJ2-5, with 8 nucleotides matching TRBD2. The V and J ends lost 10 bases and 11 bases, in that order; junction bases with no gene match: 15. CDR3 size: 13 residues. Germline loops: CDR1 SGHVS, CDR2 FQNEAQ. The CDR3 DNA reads TGTGCCATCCAATGGGCCGGAGCGGGAGAGCAGTACTTC. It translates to CAIQWAGAGEQYF.

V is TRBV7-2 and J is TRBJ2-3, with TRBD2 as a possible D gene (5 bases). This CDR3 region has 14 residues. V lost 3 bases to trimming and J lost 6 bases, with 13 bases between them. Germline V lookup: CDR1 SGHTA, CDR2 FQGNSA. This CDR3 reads CASSFPRGLDTQYF. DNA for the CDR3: TGTGCCAGCAGCTTTCCCCGGGGTTTGGATACGCAGTATTTT.

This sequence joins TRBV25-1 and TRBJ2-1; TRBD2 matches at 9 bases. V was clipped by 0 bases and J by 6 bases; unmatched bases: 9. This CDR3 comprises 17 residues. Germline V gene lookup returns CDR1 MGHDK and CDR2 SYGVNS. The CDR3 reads CASSEYFSSGGPNEQFF. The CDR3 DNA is TGTGCCAGCAGTGAATATTTTTCCAGCGGGGGGCCCAATGAGCAGTTCTTC.

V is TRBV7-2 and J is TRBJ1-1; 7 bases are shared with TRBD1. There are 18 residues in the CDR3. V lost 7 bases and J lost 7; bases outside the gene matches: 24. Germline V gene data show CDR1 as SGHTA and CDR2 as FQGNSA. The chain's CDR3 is CASNSREGAIWGGSEAFF. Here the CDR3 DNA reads TGTGCCAGCAACTCAAGAGAGGGGGCTATTTGGGGAGGAAGTGAAGCTTTCTTT.

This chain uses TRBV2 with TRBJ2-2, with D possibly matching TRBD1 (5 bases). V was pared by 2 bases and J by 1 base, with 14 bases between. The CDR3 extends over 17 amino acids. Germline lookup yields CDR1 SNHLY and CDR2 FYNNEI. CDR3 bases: TGTGCCAGCAGTGAATATAGTGCCAGGGTGAACACCGGGGAGCTGTTTTTT. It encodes CASSEYSARVNTGELFF.

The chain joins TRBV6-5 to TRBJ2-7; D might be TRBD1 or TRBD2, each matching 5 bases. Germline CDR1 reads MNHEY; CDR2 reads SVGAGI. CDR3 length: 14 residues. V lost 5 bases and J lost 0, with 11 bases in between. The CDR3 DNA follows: TGTGCCAGCAGTATCGGGACGGTCTCCTACGAGCAGTACTTC. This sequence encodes CASSIGTVSYEQYF.

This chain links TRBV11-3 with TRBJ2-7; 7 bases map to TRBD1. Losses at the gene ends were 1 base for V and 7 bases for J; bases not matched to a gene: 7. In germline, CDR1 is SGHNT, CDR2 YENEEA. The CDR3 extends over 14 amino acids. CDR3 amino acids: CASSLGPGGREQYF. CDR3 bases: TGTGCCAGCAGCTTAGGGCCAGGGGGTCGGGAGCAGTACTTC.

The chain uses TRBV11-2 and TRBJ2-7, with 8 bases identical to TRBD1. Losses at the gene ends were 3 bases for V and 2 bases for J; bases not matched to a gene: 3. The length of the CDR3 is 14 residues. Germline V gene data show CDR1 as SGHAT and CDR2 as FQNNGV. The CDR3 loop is CASSLGTGPYEQYF. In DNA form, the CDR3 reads TGTGCCAGCAGCTTGGGGACAGGTCCCTACGAGCAGTACTTC.

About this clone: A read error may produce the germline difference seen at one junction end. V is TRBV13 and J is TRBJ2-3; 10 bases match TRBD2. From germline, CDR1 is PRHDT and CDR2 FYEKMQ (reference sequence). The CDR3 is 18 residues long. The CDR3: CASRLGPGLAVSTDTQYF. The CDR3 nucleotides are TGTGCCAGCAGGTTAGGCCCCGGACTAGCGGTTTCCACAGATACGCAGTATTTT.

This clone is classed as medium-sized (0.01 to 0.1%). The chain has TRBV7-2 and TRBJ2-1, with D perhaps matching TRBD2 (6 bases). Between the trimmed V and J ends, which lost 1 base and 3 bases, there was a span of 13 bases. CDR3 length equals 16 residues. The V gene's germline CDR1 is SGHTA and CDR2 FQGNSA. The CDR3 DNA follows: TGTGCCAGCAGCTTAGTCTCGGGGGTCGTCTACAATGAGCAGTTCTTC. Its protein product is CASSLVSGVVYNEQFF.

The CDR3 loop is CASRAGTEAFF. DNA for the CDR3: TGTGCCAGCAGGGCGGGGACTGAAGCTTTCTTT. The V call is TRBV6-5, the J call TRBJ1-1, with D uncertain. The CDR3 totals 11 residues. Per germline, CDR1 MNHEY and CDR2 SVGAGI. The V end lost 6 bases, the J end lost 5 bases, and 7 bases lay between the germline ends.